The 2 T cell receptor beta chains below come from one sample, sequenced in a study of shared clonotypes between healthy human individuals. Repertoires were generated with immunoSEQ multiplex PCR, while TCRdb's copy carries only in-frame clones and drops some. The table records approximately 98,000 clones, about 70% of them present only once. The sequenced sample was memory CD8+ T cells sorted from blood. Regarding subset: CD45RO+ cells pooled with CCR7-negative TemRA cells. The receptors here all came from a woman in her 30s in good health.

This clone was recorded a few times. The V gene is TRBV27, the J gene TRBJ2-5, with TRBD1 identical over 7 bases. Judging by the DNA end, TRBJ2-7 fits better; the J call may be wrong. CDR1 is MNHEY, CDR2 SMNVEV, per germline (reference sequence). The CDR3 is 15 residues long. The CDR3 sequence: CASSPGTAPTYEQYF. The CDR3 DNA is TGTGCCAGCAGTCCTGGGACAGCCCCCACCTACGAGCAGTACTTC.

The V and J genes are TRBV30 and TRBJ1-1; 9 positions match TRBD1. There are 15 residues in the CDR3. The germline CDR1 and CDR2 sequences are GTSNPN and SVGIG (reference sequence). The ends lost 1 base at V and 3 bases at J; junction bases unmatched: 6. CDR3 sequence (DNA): TGTGCCTGGAGTGGGTCACAGGGGGCGGACACTGAAGCTTTCTTT. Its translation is CAWSGSQGADTEAFF.